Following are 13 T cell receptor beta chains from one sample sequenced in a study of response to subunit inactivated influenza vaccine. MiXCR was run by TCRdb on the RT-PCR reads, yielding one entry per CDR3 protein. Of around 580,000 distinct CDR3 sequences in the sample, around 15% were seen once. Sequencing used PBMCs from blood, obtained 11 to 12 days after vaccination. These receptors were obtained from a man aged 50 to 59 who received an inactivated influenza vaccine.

CDR3 sequence reads: CASSVRDGRTDTQYF. CDR3 in DNA: TGTGCCAGCAGCGTCCGGGACGGGCGCACAGATACGCAGTATTTT. The chain couples TRBV9 to TRBJ2-3, with D perhaps matching TRBD1 or TRBD2 (5 bases each). V lost 2 bases, J lost 1 base, and 11 bases lay in between. The CDR3 runs to 15 residues. Germline V gene data show CDR1 as SGDLS and CDR2 as YYNGEE.

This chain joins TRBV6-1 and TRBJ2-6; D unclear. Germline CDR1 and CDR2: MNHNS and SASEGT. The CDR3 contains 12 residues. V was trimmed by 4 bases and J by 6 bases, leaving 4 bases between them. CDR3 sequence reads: CASSGQANVLTF. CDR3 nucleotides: TGTGCCAGCAGTGGTCAGGCCAACGTCCTGACTTTC.

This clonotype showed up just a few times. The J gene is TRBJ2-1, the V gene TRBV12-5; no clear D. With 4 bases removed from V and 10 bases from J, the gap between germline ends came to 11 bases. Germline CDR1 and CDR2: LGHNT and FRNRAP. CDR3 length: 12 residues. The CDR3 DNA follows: TGTGCTAGTGGTTCATCCCAGACAGAGCAGTTCTTC. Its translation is CASGSSQTEQFF.

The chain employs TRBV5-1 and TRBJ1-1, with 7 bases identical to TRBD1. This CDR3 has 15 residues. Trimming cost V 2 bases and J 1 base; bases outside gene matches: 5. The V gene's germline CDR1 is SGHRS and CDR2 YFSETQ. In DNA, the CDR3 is TGCGCCAGCAGCTTAACAGGGGAAACGAACACTGAAGCTTTCTTT. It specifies CASSLTGETNTEAFF.

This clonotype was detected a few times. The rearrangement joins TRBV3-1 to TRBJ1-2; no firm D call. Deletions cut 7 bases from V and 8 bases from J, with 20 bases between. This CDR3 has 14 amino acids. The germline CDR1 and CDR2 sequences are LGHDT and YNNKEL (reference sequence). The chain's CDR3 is CASTPRAGAGGYTF. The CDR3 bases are TGTGCCAGCACCCCCCGGGCAGGCGCGGGCGGCTACACCTTC.

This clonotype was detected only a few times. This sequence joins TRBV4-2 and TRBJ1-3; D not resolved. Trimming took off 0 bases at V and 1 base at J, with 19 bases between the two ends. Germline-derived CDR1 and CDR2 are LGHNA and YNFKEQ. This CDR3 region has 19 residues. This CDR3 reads CASSQDLFPRRNSGNTIYF. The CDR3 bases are TGTGCCAGCAGCCAAGATCTGTTTCCCCGCAGAAATTCTGGAAACACCATATATTTT.

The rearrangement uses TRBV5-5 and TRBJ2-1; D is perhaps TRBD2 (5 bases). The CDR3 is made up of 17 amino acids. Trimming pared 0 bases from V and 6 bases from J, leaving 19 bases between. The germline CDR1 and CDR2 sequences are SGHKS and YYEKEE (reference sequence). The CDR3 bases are TGTGCCAGCAGCTTGGCCGACCGACTAACAATCTTCAATGAGCAGTTCTTC. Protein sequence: CASSLADRLTIFNEQFF.

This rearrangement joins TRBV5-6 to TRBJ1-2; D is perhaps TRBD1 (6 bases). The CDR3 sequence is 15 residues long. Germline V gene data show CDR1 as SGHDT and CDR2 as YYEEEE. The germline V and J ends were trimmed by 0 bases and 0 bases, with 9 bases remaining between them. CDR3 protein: CASSLAGETNYGYTF. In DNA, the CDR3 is TGTGCCAGCAGCTTGGCAGGGGAGACTAACTATGGCTACACCTTC.

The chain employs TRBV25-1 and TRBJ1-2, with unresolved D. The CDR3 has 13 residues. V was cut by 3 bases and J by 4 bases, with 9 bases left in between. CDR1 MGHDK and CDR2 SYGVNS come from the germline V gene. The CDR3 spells CASSDSLSYGYTF. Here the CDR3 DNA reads TGTGCCAGCAGTGACTCTCTCTCCTATGGCTACACCTTC.

CDR3 nucleotide sequence: TGTGCCAGCAGTTACGGAGGTCTGCCTGAGCAGTTCTTC. Its translation is CASSYGGLPEQFF. The V call is TRBV6-2 or TRBV6-3, the J call TRBJ2-1; perhaps TRBD2 as D (5 bases). The CDR3 is 13 residues long. Trimming cost V 2 bases and J 9 bases, with 11 bases left between them. From germline, CDR1 is MNHEY and CDR2 SVGEGT.

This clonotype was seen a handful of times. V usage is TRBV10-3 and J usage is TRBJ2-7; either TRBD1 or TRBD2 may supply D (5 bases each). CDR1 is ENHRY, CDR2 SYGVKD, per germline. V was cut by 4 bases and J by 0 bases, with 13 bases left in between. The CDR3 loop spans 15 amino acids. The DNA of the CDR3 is TGTGCCATCAGTGGGGGGAGCGGAGTCTCCTACGAGCAGTACTTC. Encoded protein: CAISGGSGVSYEQYF.

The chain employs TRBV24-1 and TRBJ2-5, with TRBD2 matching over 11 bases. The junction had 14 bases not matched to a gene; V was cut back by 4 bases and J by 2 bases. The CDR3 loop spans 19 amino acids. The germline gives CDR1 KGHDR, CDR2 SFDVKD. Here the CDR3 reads CATSDLAGGPSTPQETQYF. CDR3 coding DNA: TGTGCCACCAGTGACCTAGCGGGGGGACCTTCGACTCCTCAAGAGACCCAGTACTTC.

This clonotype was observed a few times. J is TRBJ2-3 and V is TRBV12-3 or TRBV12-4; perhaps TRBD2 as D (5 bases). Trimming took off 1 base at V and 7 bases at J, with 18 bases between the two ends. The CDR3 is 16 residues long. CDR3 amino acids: CASSLGPLLEGNTQYF. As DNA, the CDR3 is TGTGCCAGCAGTTTAGGTCCCCTGCTCGAGGGCAATACGCAGTATTTT.